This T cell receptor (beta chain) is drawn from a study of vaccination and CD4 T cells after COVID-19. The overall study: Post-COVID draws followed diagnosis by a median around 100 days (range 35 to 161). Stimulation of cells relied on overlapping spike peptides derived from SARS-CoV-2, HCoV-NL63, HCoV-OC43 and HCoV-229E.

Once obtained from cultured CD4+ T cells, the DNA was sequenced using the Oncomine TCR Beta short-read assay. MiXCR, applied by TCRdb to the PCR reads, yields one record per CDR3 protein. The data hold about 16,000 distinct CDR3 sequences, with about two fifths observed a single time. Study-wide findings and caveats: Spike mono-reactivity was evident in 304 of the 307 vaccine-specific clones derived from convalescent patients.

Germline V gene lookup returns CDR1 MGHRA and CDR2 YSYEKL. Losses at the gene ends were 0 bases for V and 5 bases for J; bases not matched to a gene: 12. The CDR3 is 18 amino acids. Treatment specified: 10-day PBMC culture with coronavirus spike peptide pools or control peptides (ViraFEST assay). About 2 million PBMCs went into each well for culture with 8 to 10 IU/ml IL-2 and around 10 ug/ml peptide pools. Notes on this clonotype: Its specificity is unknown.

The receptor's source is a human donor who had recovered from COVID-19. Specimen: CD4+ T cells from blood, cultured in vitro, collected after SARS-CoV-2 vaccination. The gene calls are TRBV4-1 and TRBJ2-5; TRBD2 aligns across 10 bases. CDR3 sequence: CASSQDSFSAGGAETQYF. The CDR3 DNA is TGCGCCAGCAGCCAAGATTCCTTTTCAGCGGGAGGGGCGGAGACCCAGTACTTC.